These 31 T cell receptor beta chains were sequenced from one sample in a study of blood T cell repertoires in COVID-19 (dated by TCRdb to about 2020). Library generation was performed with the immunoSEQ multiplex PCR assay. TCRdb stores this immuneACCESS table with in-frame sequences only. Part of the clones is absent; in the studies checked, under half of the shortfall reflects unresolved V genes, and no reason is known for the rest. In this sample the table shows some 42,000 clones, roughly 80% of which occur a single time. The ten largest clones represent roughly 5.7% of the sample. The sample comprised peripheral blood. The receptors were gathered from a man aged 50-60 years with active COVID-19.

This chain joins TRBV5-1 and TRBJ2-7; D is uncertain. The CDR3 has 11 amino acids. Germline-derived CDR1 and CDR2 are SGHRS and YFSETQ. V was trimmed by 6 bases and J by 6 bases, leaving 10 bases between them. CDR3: CASTPLREQYF. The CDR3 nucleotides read TGCGCCAGCACCCCCCTTCGCGAGCAGTACTTC. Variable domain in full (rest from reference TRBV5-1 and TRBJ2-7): KAGVTQTPRYLIKTRGQQVTLSCSPISGHRSVSWYQQTPGQGLQFLFEYFSETQRNKGNFPGRFSGRQFSNSRSEMNVSTLELGDSALYLCASTPLREQYFGPGTRLTVT.

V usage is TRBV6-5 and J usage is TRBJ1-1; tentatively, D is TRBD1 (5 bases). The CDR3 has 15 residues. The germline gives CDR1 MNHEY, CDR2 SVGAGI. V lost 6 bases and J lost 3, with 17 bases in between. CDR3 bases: TGTGCCAGCAGCAAGAACGGGGGTTCGTACACTGAAGCTTTCTTT. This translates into CASSKNGGSYTEAFF.

DNA for the CDR3: TGCGCCAGCAGCTTGGAGATGACAGGGAACACTGAAGCTTTCTTT. This encodes CASSLEMTGNTEAFF. The chain links TRBV5-1 to TRBJ1-1; D possibly corresponds to TRBD1 (6 bases). Germline CDR1 reads SGHRS; CDR2 reads YFSETQ. The CDR3 has 15 residues. Trimming pared 0 bases from V and 1 base from J, leaving 10 bases between.

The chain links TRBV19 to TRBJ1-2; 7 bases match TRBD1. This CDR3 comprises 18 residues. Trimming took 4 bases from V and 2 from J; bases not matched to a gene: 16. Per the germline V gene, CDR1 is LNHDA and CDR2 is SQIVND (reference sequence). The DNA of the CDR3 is TGTGCCAGTAGTACCGCGACCTTTCGACAGGGTCCCAACTATGGCTACACCTTC. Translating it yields CASSTATFRQGPNYGYTF.

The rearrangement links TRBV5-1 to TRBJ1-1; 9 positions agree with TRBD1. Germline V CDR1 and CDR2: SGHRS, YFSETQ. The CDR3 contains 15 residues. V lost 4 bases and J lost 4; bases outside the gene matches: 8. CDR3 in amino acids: CASSAATGGSTEAFF. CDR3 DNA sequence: TGCGCCAGCAGCGCAGCAACAGGGGGCTCCACTGAAGCTTTCTTT.

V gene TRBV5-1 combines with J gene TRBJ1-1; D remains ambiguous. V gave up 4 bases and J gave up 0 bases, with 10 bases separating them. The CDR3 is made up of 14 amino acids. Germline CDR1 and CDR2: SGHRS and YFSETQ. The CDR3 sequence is CASSNDYMNTEAFF. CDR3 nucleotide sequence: TGCGCCAGCAGCAACGACTACATGAACACTGAAGCTTTCTTT.

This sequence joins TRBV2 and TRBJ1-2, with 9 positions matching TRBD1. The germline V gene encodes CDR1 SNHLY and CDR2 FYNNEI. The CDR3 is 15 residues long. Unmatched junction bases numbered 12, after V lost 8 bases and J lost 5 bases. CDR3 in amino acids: CASGISGTGRYGYTF. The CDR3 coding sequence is TGTGCCAGCGGGATTTCCGGGACAGGGCGATATGGCTACACCTTC.

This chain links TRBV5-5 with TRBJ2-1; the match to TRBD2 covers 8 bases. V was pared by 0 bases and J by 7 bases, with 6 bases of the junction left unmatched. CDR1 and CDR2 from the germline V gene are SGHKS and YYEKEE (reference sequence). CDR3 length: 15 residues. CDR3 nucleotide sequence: TGTGCCAGCAGCTTGGCCGGGGGGACTAGGAATGAGCAGTTCTTC. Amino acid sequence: CASSLAGGTRNEQFF.

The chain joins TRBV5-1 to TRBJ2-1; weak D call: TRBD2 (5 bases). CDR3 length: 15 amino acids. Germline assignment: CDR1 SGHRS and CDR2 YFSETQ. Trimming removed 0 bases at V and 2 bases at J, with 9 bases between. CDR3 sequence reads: CASSLVPGAYNEQFF. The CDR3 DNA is TGCGCCAGCAGCTTGGTGCCCGGGGCCTACAATGAGCAGTTCTTC.

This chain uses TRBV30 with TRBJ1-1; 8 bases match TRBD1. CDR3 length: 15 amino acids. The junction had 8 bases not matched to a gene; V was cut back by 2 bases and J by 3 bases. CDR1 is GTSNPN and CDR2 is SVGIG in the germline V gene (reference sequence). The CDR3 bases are TGTGCCTGGAGTCAAAAGGACAGGGCTCACACTGAAGCTTTCTTT. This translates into CAWSQKDRAHTEAFF.

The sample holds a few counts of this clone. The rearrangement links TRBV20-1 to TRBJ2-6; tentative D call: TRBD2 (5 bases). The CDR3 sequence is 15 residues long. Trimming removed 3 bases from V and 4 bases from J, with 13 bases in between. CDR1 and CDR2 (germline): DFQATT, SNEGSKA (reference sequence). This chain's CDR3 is CSASDYLLGANVLTF. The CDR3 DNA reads TGCAGTGCTAGTGACTACCTCCTGGGGGCCAACGTCCTGACTTTC.

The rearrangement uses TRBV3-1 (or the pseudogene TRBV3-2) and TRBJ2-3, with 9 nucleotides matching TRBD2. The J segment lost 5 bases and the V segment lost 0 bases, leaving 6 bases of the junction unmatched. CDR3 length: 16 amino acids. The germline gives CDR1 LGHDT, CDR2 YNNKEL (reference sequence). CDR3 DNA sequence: TGTGCCAGCAGCCAAGAAGGAGGCGGGGGGGTAGATACGCAGTATTTT. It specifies CASSQEGGGGVDTQYF.

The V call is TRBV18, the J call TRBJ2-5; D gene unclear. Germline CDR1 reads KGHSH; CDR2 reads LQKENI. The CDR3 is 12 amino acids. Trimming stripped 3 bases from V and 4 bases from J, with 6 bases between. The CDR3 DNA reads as TGTGCCAGCTCACCCTCCGGAGAGACCCAGTACTTC. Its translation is CASSPSGETQYF. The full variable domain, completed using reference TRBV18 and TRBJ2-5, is NAGVMQNPRHLVRRRGQEARLRCSPMKGHSHVYWYRQLPEEGLKFMVYLQKENIIDESGMPKERFSAEFPKEGPSILRIQQVVRGDSAAYFCASSPSGETQYFGPGTRLLVL.

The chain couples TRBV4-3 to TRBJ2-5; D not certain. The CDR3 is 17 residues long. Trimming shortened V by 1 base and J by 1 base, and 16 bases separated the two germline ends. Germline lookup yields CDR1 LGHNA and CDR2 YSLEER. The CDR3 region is CASSQVSRVPGQETQYF. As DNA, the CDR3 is TGCGCCAGCAGCCAAGTCAGCCGGGTACCCGGCCAAGAGACCCAGTACTTC.

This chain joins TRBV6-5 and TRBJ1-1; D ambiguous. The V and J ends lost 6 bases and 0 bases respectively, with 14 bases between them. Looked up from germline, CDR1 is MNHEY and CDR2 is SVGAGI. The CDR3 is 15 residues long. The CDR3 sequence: CASRGSTTLNTEAFF. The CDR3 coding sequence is TGTGCCAGCAGAGGATCGACAACGCTGAACACTGAAGCTTTCTTT.

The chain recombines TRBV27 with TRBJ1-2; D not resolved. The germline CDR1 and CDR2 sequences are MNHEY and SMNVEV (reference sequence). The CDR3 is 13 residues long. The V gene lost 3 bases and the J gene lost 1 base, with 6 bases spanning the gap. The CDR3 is CASSLGSNYGYTF. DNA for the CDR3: TGTGCCAGCAGTTTGGGCAGTAACTATGGCTACACCTTC.

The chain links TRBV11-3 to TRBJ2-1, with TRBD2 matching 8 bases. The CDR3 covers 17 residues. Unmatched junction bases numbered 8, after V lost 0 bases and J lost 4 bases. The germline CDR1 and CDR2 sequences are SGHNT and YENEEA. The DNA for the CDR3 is TGTGCCAGCAGCTTAGATCATGATACTAGCGGATACAATGAGCAGTTCTTC. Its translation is CASSLDHDTSGYNEQFF. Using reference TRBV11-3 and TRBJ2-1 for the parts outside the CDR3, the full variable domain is EAGVVQSPRYKIIEKKQPVAFWCNPISGHNTLYWYLQNLGQGPELLIRYENEEAVDDSQLPKDRFSAERLKGVDSTLKIQPAELGDSAVYLCASSLDHDTSGYNEQFFGPGTRLTVL.

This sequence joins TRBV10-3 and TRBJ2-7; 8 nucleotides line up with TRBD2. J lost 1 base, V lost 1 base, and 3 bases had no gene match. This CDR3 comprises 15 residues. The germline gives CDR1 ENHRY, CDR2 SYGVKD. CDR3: CAISEWASGSYEQYF. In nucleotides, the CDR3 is TGTGCCATCAGTGAGTGGGCTAGCGGGTCCTACGAGCAGTACTTC.

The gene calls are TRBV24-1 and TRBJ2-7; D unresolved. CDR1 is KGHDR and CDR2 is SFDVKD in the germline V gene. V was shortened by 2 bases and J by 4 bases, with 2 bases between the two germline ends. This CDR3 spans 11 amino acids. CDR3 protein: CATSDSYEQYF. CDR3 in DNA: TGTGCCACCAGTGATTCTTACGAGCAGTACTTC.

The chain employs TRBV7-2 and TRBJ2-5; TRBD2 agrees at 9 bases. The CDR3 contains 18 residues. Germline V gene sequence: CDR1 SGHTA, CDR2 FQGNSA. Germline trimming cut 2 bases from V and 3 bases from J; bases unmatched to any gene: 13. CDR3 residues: CASSLLGRRGGTEETQYF. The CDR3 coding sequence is TGTGCCAGCAGCTTATTGGGAAGGCGGGGGGGCACCGAAGAGACCCAGTACTTC.

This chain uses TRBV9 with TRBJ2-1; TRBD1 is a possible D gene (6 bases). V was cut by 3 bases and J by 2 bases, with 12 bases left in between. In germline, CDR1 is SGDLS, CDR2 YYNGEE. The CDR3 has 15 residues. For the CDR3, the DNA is TGTGCCAGCAGCGCACAGGGACCAACCTACAATGAGCAGTTCTTC. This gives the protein CASSAQGPTYNEQFF.

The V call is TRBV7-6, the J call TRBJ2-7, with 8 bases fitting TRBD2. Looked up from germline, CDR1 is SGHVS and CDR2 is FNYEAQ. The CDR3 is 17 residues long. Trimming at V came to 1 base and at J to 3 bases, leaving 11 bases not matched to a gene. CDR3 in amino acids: CASSLVAGPPNRYEQYF. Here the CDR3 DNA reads TGTGCCAGCAGCTTAGTAGCGGGACCGCCGAATCGCTACGAGCAGTACTTC.

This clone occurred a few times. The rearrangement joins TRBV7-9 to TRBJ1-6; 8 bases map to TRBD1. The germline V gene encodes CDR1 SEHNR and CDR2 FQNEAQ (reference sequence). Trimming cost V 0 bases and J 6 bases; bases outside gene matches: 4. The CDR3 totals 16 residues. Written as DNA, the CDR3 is TGTGCCAGCAGCTTAGCCTCAGGGGGCGGTAATTCACCCCTCCACTTT. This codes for CASSLASGGGNSPLHF.

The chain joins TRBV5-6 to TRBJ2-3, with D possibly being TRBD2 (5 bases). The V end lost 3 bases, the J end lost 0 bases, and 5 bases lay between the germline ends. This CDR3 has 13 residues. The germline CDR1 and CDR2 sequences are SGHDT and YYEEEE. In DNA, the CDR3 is TGTGCCAGCAGCTGGACTAGCACAGATACGCAGTATTTT. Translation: CASSWTSTDTQYF.

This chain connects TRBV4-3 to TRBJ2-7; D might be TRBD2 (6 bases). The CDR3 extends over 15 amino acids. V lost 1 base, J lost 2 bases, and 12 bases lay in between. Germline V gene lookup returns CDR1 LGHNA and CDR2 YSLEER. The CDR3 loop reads CASSQVRGRTYEQYF. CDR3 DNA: TGCGCCAGCAGCCAAGTGCGGGGACGGACCTACGAGCAGTACTTC.

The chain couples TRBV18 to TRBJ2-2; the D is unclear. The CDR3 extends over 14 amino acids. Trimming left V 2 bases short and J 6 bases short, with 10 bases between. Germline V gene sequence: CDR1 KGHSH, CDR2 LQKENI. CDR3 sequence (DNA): TGTGCCAGCTCACCAAGCCGCCCCCCCGGGGAGCTGTTTTTT. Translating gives CASSPSRPPGELFF.

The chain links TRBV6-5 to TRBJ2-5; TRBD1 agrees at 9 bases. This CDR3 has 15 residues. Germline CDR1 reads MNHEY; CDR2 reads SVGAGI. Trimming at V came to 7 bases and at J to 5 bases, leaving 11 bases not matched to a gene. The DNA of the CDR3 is TGTGCCAGCACCTACAGGGGGCGCGGAGATGAGACCCAGTACTTC. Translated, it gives CASTYRGRGDETQYF.

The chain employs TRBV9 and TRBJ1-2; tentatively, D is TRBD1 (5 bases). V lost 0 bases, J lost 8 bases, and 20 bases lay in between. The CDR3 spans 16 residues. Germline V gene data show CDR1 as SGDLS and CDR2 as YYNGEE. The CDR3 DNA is TGTGCCAGCAGCGTAGGGGTGGCTGGGGCCAGCGGGGGCTACACCTTC. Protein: CASSVGVAGASGGYTF.

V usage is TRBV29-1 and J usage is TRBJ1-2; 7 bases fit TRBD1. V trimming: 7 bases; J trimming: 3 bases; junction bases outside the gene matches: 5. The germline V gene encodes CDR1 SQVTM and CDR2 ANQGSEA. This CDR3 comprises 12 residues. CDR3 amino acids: CSARDRDYGYTF. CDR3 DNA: TGCAGCGCTCGGGACAGAGACTATGGCTACACCTTC.

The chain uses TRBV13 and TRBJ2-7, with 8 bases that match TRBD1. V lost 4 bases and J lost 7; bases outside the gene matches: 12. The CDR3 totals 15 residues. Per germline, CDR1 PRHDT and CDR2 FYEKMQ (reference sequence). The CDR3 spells CASSSTRTGDREQYF. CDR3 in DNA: TGTGCCAGCAGCTCGACAAGAACAGGGGACAGGGAGCAGTACTTC.

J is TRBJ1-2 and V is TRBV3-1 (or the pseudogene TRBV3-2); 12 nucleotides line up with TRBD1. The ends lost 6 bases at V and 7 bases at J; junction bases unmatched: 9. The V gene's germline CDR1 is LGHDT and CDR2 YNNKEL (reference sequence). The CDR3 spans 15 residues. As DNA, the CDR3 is TGTGCCAGCAGTCCTACCGGGACAGGGGGCGGTGGCTACACCTTC. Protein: CASSPTGTGGGGYTF.